This T cell receptor beta chain was sequenced for a study of hypomethylating agent response in myelodysplastic syndrome. Study in general: Hypomethylating treatment was azacitidine in about 75% of the 11, decitabine in 3 of 11. Patients with myelodysplastic syndrome were several male and 2 female. Of around 12 patients, 5 carried TET2, the most frequent mutation.

Two replicates of around 200 ng each gave 400 ng DNA per sample, survey resolution. Assay used: immunoSEQ multiplex PCR; TCRdb lists only in-frame clones, some missing. The sample lists about 6,300 clones; 80% to 90% were seen once. Germline V gives CDR1 SGHVS, CDR2 FQNEAQ. CDR3 size: 14 residues. Trimming cost V 1 base and J 4 bases, with 10 bases left between them. The origin of this receptor is a human donor with myelodysplastic syndrome. The rearrangement uses TRBV7-8 and TRBJ1-2; D is ambiguous. The specimen comprised bone marrow, sampled before or after starting hypomethylating agent treatment for myelodysplastic syndrome (not recorded which). CDR3: CASSLGSAAYGYTF. In DNA, the CDR3 is TGTGCCAGCAGCTTAGGTTCAGCGGCCTATGGCTACACCTTC. Variable domain in full (rest from reference TRBV7-8 and TRBJ1-2): GAGVSQSPRYKVAKRGQDVALRCDPISGHVSLFWYQQALGQGPEFLTYFQNEAQLDKSGLPSDRFFAERPEGSVSTLKIQRTQQEDSAVYLCASSLGSAAYGYTFGSGTRLTVV.